This T cell receptor beta chain was observed in a study of neoadjuvant nivolumab and ipilimumab in lung cancer. Study-level background: The combination arm added day-1 ipilimumab 1 mg/kg to nivolumab 3 mg/kg on days 1, 15, 29.

Trimming cost V 4 bases and J 5 bases, with 9 bases left between them. Germline V gene lookup returns CDR1 GTSNPN and CDR2 SVGIG (reference sequence). CDR3 length: 12 residues. This table comes from immunoSEQ multiplex PCR, and its TCRdb copy is limited to in-frame clones, with some not included. The profile shows 30,000 to 45,000 clones, approximately 92% of them singletons. V and J are TRBV30 and TRBJ2-1, with a tentative D call TRBD2 (6 bases). The receptor was derived from an adult with non-small cell lung cancer. Sequences were derived from peripheral blood, sampled before neoadjuvant nivolumab, alone or with ipilimumab. CDR3: CAWNRGNNEQFF. CDR3 in DNA: TGTGCCTGGAATCGCGGGAACAATGAGCAGTTCTTC.